These 4 T cell receptor beta chains originate from one sample sequenced in a study of cytomegalovirus exposure and HLA in healthy donors. The PCR contained 60 Vbeta and 13 Jbeta primers. TCRdb's copy holds only in-frame clones and misses some; the assay was immunoSEQ multiplex PCR. The data hold roughly 150,000 clones, with about three quarters observed a single time. The specimen sequenced was PBMCs. Receptors originate from a male donor in good health and CMV-seronegative.

This chain connects TRBV11-2 to TRBJ2-2; 8 bases are shared with TRBD2. This CDR3 has 16 amino acids. J was trimmed by 6 bases and V by 6 bases; bases with no gene match: 12. The germline CDR1 and CDR2 sequences are SGHAT and FQNNGV. The CDR3 bases are TGTGCCAGCAGACGTTCACCGGGACTAGGCGCCGGGGAGCTGTTTTTT. Its protein product is CASRRSPGLGAGELFF.

The chain employs TRBV7-6 and TRBJ2-1; tentatively, D is TRBD1 (6 bases). The CDR3 extends over 13 amino acids. Germline V gene lookup returns CDR1 SGHVS and CDR2 FNYEAQ. Deletions cut 0 bases from V and 10 bases from J, with 10 bases between. The CDR3: CASSLASTGEQFF. DNA for the CDR3: TGTGCCAGCAGCTTAGCTTCGACAGGAGAGCAGTTCTTC.

This chain uses TRBV6-5 with TRBJ1-1; TRBD1 matches 8 bases. J lost 1 base, V lost 0 bases, and 4 bases had no gene match. The CDR3 is made up of 16 amino acids. Germline lookup yields CDR1 MNHEY and CDR2 SVGAGI. The CDR3, as DNA: TGTGCCAGCAGTTACTCGTTCGGGACAGGGAACACTGAAGCTTTCTTT. Its translation is CASSYSFGTGNTEAFF.

This clone was seen once. The chain couples TRBV27 to TRBJ1-2; 7 nucleotides agree with TRBD1. J was trimmed by 8 bases and V by 7 bases; bases with no gene match: 13. The germline gives CDR1 MNHEY, CDR2 SMNVEV (reference sequence). The CDR3 contains 14 residues. The CDR3 region is CASTYSGGNGGYTF. The CDR3 nucleotides read TGTGCCAGCACCTACTCAGGGGGGAATGGGGGCTACACCTTC.